Listed here are 26 T cell receptor beta chains from one sample, sequenced in a study of human T cells and chemical hapten exposure. As for time point: patch test 1, 2 weeks after DPC sensitization. This sample's treatment: therapeutic diphenylcyclopropenone sensitization with weekly scalp DPC. Using its own MiXCR run on the RACE reads, TCRdb lists one record per CDR3 protein. The profile shows around 120,000 distinct CDR3 sequences, roughly 15% of them singletons. Here the sequenced sample was whole blood, taken in connection with sensitization to the hapten diphenylcyclopropenone (DPC). The receptors were sampled from a young man with alopecia areata. Some clones in this sample may be carry-over from other donors' samples.

This clonotype was seen a few times. CDR3 nucleotide sequence: TGTGCCAGCAGCTTAAGCCAGGGACGTAGGACCGGGGAGCTGTTTTTT. Amino acids: CASSLSQGRRTGELFF. The gene calls are TRBV7-9 and TRBJ2-2, with D perhaps assigned TRBD1 or TRBD2 (5 bases each). The V end lost 2 bases, the J end lost 5 bases, and 15 bases lay between the germline ends. The CDR3 is 16 residues long. From germline, CDR1 is SEHNR and CDR2 FQNEAQ (reference sequence).

V usage is TRBV6-2 or TRBV6-3 and J usage is TRBJ2-5, with a weak D call TRBD2 (6 bases). The CDR3 runs 13 residues. The V gene lost 8 bases and the J gene lost 0 bases, with 10 bases spanning the gap. CDR1 is MNHEY and CDR2 is SVGEGT in the germline V gene. CDR3 region: CASGRDYQETQYF. As DNA, the CDR3 is TGTGCCAGCGGCCGGGACTACCAAGAGACCCAGTACTTC.

This clonotype was detected only a few times. The rearrangement links TRBV29-1 to TRBJ2-3; D gene ambiguous. There are 13 residues in the CDR3. Germline values: CDR1 SQVTM, CDR2 ANQGSEA. CDR3 protein: CSSRKRSTDTQYF. The CDR3 DNA sequence: TGCAGTTCTAGGAAACGGAGCACAGATACGCAGTATTTT.

This clonotype appeared many times. The J gene is TRBJ1-2, the V gene TRBV7-2; no definite D call. V lost 5 bases, J lost 4 bases, and 8 bases lay in between. The length of the CDR3 is 12 residues. In germline, CDR1 is SGHTA, CDR2 FQGNSA. The CDR3, as DNA: TGTGCCAGCAGCGAAAGGAGCTATGGCTACACCTTC. It specifies CASSERSYGYTF. Based on the CDR3 plus reference TRBV7-2 and TRBJ1-2, the full variable domain is GAGVSQSPSNKVTEKGKDVELRCDPISGHTALYWYRQSLGQGLEFLIYFQGNSAPDKSGLPSDRFSAERTGGSVSTLTIQRTQQEDSAVYLCASSERSYGYTFGSGTRLTVV.

The rearrangement uses TRBV7-9 and TRBJ2-3, with 7 bases that match TRBD1. J was trimmed by 4 bases and V by 10 bases; bases with no gene match: 8. The CDR3 is made up of 13 amino acids. CDR1 SEHNR and CDR2 FQNEAQ come from the germline V gene (reference sequence). The CDR3 DNA reads TGTGCCACCCCGGGACAGCACGCAGATACGCAGTATTTT. Amino acids: CATPGQHADTQYF.

This clonotype turned up a few times. CDR3 region: CASSLQAANYGYTF. As DNA, the CDR3 is TGTGCCAGCAGCTTACAGGCAGCTAACTATGGCTACACCTTC. The chain employs TRBV7-9 and TRBJ1-2; D is unclear. CDR3 size: 14 residues. Germline CDR1 is SEHNR and CDR2 is FQNEAQ (reference sequence). V gave up 2 bases and J gave up 0 bases, with 7 bases separating them. The full variable domain, in which reference TRBV7-9 and TRBJ1-2 provide the parts outside the CDR3, is DTGVSQNPRHKITKRGQNVTFRCDPISEHNRLYWYRQTLGQGPEFLTYFQNEAQLEKSRLLSDRFSAERPKGSFSTLEIQRTEQGDSAMYLCASSLQAANYGYTFGSGTRLTVV.

The sample holds many counts of this clonotype. V is TRBV5-4 and J is TRBJ1-1; no firm D call. The CDR3 extends over 12 amino acids. Between the trimmed V and J ends, which lost 4 bases and 4 bases, there was a span of 8 bases. Germline V CDR1 and CDR2: SGHNT, YYREEE (reference sequence). The CDR3, as DNA: TGTGCCAGCAGCGAATTGGCCACTGAAGCTTTCTTT. Protein: CASSELATEAFF.

The V call is TRBV6-2 or TRBV6-3, the J call TRBJ1-2; D is unclear. This CDR3 is 14 amino acids long. The V gene lost 0 bases and the J gene lost 0 bases, with 5 bases spanning the gap. Germline CDR1 reads MNHEY; CDR2 reads SVGEGT. In nucleotides, the CDR3 is TGTGCCAGCAGTTACTCCAATGCTAACTATGGCTACACCTTC. This encodes CASSYSNANYGYTF.

This clonotype was seen a handful of times. This chain joins TRBV5-1 and TRBJ1-1; weak D call: TRBD1 (6 bases). V lost 3 bases to trimming and J lost 7 bases, with 13 bases between them. The CDR3 covers 13 residues. Germline CDR1 reads SGHRS; CDR2 reads YFSETQ. CDR3 residues: CASSSPGGGEAFF. The CDR3 nucleotides read TGCGCCAGCAGCTCACCGGGGGGCGGTGAAGCTTTCTTT.

The V call is TRBV7-9, the J call TRBJ2-1; either TRBD1 or TRBD2 may fit D (5 bases each). In germline, CDR1 is SEHNR, CDR2 FQNEAQ (reference sequence). V gave up 5 bases and J gave up 6 bases, with 17 bases separating them. The CDR3 has 15 residues. CDR3 region: CASSPRRGYGNEQFF. CDR3 sequence (DNA): TGTGCCAGCAGCCCACGCCGGGGCTATGGCAATGAGCAGTTCTTC.

The J gene is TRBJ2-2, the V gene TRBV3-1; D is unresolved. Germline CDR1 reads LGHDT; CDR2 reads YNNKEL (reference sequence). Trimming left V 5 bases short and J 7 bases short, with 14 bases between. The CDR3 totals 14 residues. The CDR3 here is CASSKGIWSGELFF. The CDR3 DNA sequence: TGTGCCAGCAGCAAAGGGATTTGGAGCGGGGAGCTGTTTTTT.

The chain employs TRBV7-2 and TRBJ2-5; D gene unclear. The V end was cut by 3 bases, the J end by 5 bases, with 10 bases between. The CDR3 is 13 amino acids. Germline loops: CDR1 SGHTA, CDR2 FQGNSA. CDR3 protein: CASSFWTSETQYF. The CDR3 coding sequence is TGTGCCAGCAGCTTTTGGACGAGTGAGACCCAGTACTTC.

V usage is TRBV29-1 and J usage is TRBJ2-5; no clear D gene. There are 11 residues in the CDR3. V gave up 5 bases and J gave up 5 bases, with 9 bases separating them. Germline CDR1 and CDR2: SQVTM and ANQGSEA. The DNA of the CDR3 is TGCAGCGTTAAAAACGGGGAGACCCAGTACTTC. It codes for CSVKNGETQYF. The full variable domain, completed using reference TRBV29-1 and TRBJ2-5, is SAVISQKPSRDICQRGTSLTIQCQVDSQVTMMFWYRQQPGQSLTLIATANQGSEATYESGFVIDKFPISRPNLTFSTLTVSNMSPEDSSIYLCSVKNGETQYFGPGTRLLVL.

This clonotype was detected many times. The chain uses TRBV6-2 or TRBV6-3 and TRBJ1-1; D is undetermined. Germline V gene lookup returns CDR1 MNHEY and CDR2 SVGEGT. Trimming removed 6 bases from V and 8 bases from J, with 10 bases in between. The CDR3 spans 11 residues. The CDR3 loop reads CASSLQYEAFF. CDR3 bases: TGTGCCAGCAGCTTACAATACGAAGCTTTCTTT.

V and J are TRBV7-2 and TRBJ1-1; tentatively, D is TRBD1 (5 bases). V shed 11 bases and J shed 4 bases, with 17 bases lying between them. The germline gives CDR1 SGHTA, CDR2 FQGNSA. The CDR3 is made up of 13 amino acids. CDR3 sequence reads: CAEIRGMSTEAFF. Here the CDR3 DNA reads TGTGCCGAGATTCGGGGCATGAGCACTGAAGCTTTCTTT.

This clonotype appeared a few times. This chain joins TRBV20-1 and TRBJ1-6; 10 nucleotides agree with TRBD1. Germline V gene data show CDR1 as DFQATT and CDR2 as SNEGSKA (reference sequence). V was clipped by 6 bases and J by 9 bases; unmatched bases: 11. CDR3 size: 15 residues. The DNA for the CDR3 is TGCAGTGCCGTTTCCGGGACAGGGGTGGGTTCACCCCTCCACTTT. It translates to CSAVSGTGVGSPLHF.

This clonotype was seen only a few times. V and J are TRBV7-9 and TRBJ1-2; D is unclear. The CDR3 runs to 14 residues. V was pared by 4 bases and J by 1 base, with 10 bases between. CDR1 and CDR2 from the germline V gene are SEHNR and FQNEAQ (reference sequence). In DNA form, the CDR3 reads TGTGCCAGCAGCTCCTCGGCCTATAACTATGGCTACACCTTC. This sequence encodes CASSSSAYNYGYTF.

The rearrangement uses TRBV10-3 and TRBJ2-3; 8 nucleotides align to TRBD2. With V trimmed by 7 bases and J by 2 bases, 14 bases remained unmatched. The germline V gene encodes CDR1 ENHRY and CDR2 SYGVKD. The CDR3 has 17 amino acids. The CDR3 DNA is TGTGCCATCAACACCCGGACTAGCAGGGACTCCACAGATACGCAGTATTTT. Translated, it gives CAINTRTSRDSTDTQYF.

To note about this clonotype: A much more abundant neighbour one base away suggests this may be a read error. This chain links TRBV5-1 with TRBJ1-5; D gene ambiguous. Germline CDR1 reads SGHRS; CDR2 reads YFSETQ. The CDR3 consists of 13 residues. CDR3 amino acids: CANSFALGWPQHF. The CDR3 region has the DNA TGCGCCAACAGCTTCGCACTAGGTTGGCCCCAGCATTTT.

The chain combines TRBV6-2 or TRBV6-3 with TRBJ2-1, with no clear D. The CDR3 runs 11 residues. Germline V gene sequence: CDR1 MNHEY, CDR2 SVGEGT. Trimming stripped 1 base from V and 13 bases from J, with 8 bases between. CDR3 amino acids: CASSYYGIQFF. The CDR3 nucleotides are TGTGCCAGCAGTTACTATGGGATCCAGTTCTTC.

This clonotype was counted many times. This chain links TRBV4-3 with TRBJ2-5; TRBD2 is a possible D gene (6 bases). The germline V and J ends were trimmed by 0 bases and 0 bases, with 8 bases remaining between them. From germline, CDR1 is LGHNA and CDR2 YSLEER. The CDR3 is 15 residues long. The CDR3 loop reads CASSQDAGHQETQYF. DNA for the CDR3: TGCGCCAGCAGCCAAGATGCGGGGCACCAAGAGACCCAGTACTTC.

The genes are TRBV10-2 and TRBJ2-5; D is unclear. The germline V gene has CDR1 WSHSY and CDR2 SAAADI. The CDR3 runs 12 residues. With 3 bases removed from V and 5 bases from J, the gap between germline ends came to 7 bases. The CDR3 protein is CASSDGLETQYF. CDR3 sequence (DNA): TGCGCCAGCAGTGATGGGTTGGAGACCCAGTACTTC.

On this clonotype: One base away lies a much larger clone, so this may be a sequencing read error. The genes are TRBV6-2 or TRBV6-3 and TRBJ1-1; D remains unclear. CDR1 and CDR2 (germline): MNHEY, SVGEGT. The CDR3 is 14 amino acids. V was cut by 6 bases and J by 3 bases, with 14 bases left in between. As DNA, the CDR3 is TGTGCCAGCAGAGGCGCAGTGGTCGACACTGAAGCTTTCTTT. This codes for CASRGAVVDTEAFF.

The chain couples TRBV4-2 to TRBJ2-1; TRBD2 agrees at 7 bases. V lost 0 bases and J lost 3; bases outside the gene matches: 8. Germline CDR1 is LGHNA and CDR2 is YNFKEQ. The CDR3 contains 17 residues. CDR3 in DNA: TGTGCCAGCAGCCAAGATGAGCTAGCGGAAATCTACAATGAGCAGTTCTTC. Translating it yields CASSQDELAEIYNEQFF.

This clonotype has only a few counts. This chain uses TRBV12-3 or TRBV12-4 with TRBJ2-3, with TRBD2 matching 13 bases. J was trimmed by 4 bases and V by 6 bases; bases with no gene match: 7. CDR3 length: 16 residues. The CDR3 reads CASSPTSGGVPDTQYF. CDR3 DNA sequence: TGTGCCAGCAGCCCAACTAGCGGGGGGGTCCCAGATACGCAGTATTTT.

The chain employs TRBV7-9 and TRBJ1-2, with D unclear. The CDR3 is made up of 14 amino acids. Germline CDR1 and CDR2: SEHNR and FQNEAQ (reference sequence). The V and J ends lost 1 base and 4 bases respectively, with 10 bases between them. CDR3 protein: CASSLGPAGYGYTF. In DNA form, the CDR3 reads TGTGCCAGCAGCTTAGGCCCAGCCGGCTATGGCTACACCTTC.